Presented here are 27 T cell receptor beta chains from one specimen sequenced in a study of early T cells in non-severe SARS-CoV-2 infection (dated by TCRdb to the early 2020s). The library was built by means of 5' RACE. The reads were generated on a NextSeq 500. Starting from the raw public reads, TCRdb applied fastp trimming at Q25, assembled clones with MiXCR and retained in-frame beta chains. A single entry per CDR3 protein holds the most common genes and DNA from its merged rows. This sample lists some 49,000 distinct CDR3 sequences; over 7% were detected once. Jointly, the top ten make up around 4.5% of the sample. The specimen was whole blood. Receptors originate from an adult who was a healthcare worker with PCR-confirmed SARS-CoV-2 infection or an uninfected control (not recorded which).

By share, this clonotype counts as medium-sized. This chain links TRBV7-2 with TRBJ2-3, with 13 bases aligning to TRBD2. V lost 5 bases to trimming and J lost 6 bases; unmatched junction nucleotides: 5. Germline V lookup: CDR1 SGHTA, CDR2 FQGNSA. There are 15 residues in the CDR3. The CDR3 loop is CASSPTSGRKDTQYF. In DNA form, the CDR3 reads TGTGCCAGCAGCCCGACTAGCGGGAGGAAGGATACGCAGTATTTT.

V usage is TRBV6-2 or TRBV6-3 and J usage is TRBJ2-1, with D perhaps matching TRBD2 (6 bases). V was trimmed by 5 bases and J by 7 bases, leaving 15 bases between them. This CDR3 contains 14 residues. From germline, CDR1 is MNHEY and CDR2 SVGEGT. The CDR3 nucleotides read TGTGCCAGCAGTAAGGGACTCCTTACTAATGAGCAGTTCTTC. This translates into CASSKGLLTNEQFF.

This clonotype has at least ten counts. The V gene is TRBV3-1, the J gene TRBJ2-3; D not certain. CDR1 is LGHDT and CDR2 is YNNKEL in the germline V gene (reference sequence). The CDR3 loop spans 15 amino acids. Trimming left V 4 bases short and J 0 bases short, with 11 bases between. The CDR3 DNA is TGTGCCAGCAGCCGCGGCGGAACTAGCACAGATACGCAGTATTTT. This codes for CASSRGGTSTDTQYF.

The chain is built from TRBV20-1 and TRBJ2-7; D uncertain. With 2 bases removed from V and 0 bases from J, the gap between germline ends came to 14 bases. Per germline, CDR1 DFQATT and CDR2 SNEGSKA (reference sequence). This CDR3 region has 15 residues. The CDR3 sequence is CSARRAATFSYEQYF. Here the CDR3 DNA reads TGCAGTGCTAGAAGGGCGGCCACCTTCTCCTACGAGCAGTACTTC.

This clonotype was counted ten times or more. The chain is built from TRBV7-9 and TRBJ2-2, with D uncertain. This CDR3 spans 12 amino acids. In germline, CDR1 is SEHNR, CDR2 FQNEAQ (reference sequence). V lost 5 bases and J 6 bases, leaving 7 bases between the germline ends. The CDR3 nucleotides read TGTGCCAGCAGCCACTTAGCCGGGGAGCTGTTTTTT. This translates into CASSHLAGELFF.

This chain connects TRBV12-2 to TRBJ2-7; the table's D gene call, TRBD1, was not cross checked with the DNA. TRBV12-2 is termed a pseudogene. CDR3 length: 20 residues. Here the CDR3 DNA reads TGTGCAAGTCGCTTAGAGCCCTTGGGACAGGGAGGTATAGGCGTGTGCGAGCAGTACTTC. Translating gives CASRLEPLGQGGIGVCEQYF.

This clonotype was counted a few times. The V call is TRBV28, the J call TRBJ1-4; 7 nucleotides line up with TRBD1. This CDR3 has 13 residues. Germline CDR1 MDHEN, CDR2 SYDVKM. V dropped 9 bases and J dropped 3; count of bases not matched to a gene: 4. The CDR3 loop is CASTGTANEKLFF. CDR3 nucleotide sequence: TGTGCCAGTACCGGGACAGCTAATGAAAAACTGTTTTTT.

The sample holds many counts of this clonotype. The CDR3 sequence: CASTPDRVYNEQFF. In DNA form, the CDR3 reads TGTGCCAGCACCCCTGATCGGGTCTACAATGAGCAGTTCTTC. The chain links TRBV11-2 to TRBJ2-1; D is ambiguous. The CDR3 is made up of 14 amino acids. Trimming left V 7 bases short and J 3 bases short, with 13 bases between. CDR1 is SGHAT, CDR2 FQNNGV, per germline. The full variable domain, in which reference TRBV11-2 and TRBJ2-1 provide the parts outside the CDR3, is EAGVAQSPRYKIIEKRQSVAFWCNPISGHATLYWYQQILGQGPKLLIQFQNNGVVDDSQLPKDRFSAERLKGVDSTLKIQPAKLEDSAVYLCASTPDRVYNEQFFGPGTRLTVL.

This chain links TRBV10-1 with TRBJ1-1; D may be TRBD1 (6 bases). The germline V gene has CDR1 WNHNN and CDR2 SYGVQD (reference sequence). Trimming removed 8 bases from V and 4 bases from J, with 17 bases in between. CDR3 size: 14 residues. CDR3 in DNA: TGCGCCAGCCGCCACCAGGGGAAAGGCACTGAAGCTTTCTTT. It codes for CASRHQGKGTEAFF.

Many counts were recorded for this clonotype. The DNA of the CDR3 is TGCGGGGCCGTAAGCAATGAGCAGTTCTTC. As protein: CGAVSNEQFF. This chain uses TRBV20-1 with TRBJ2-1; a weak D match, TRBD1 (5 bases). Germline lookup yields CDR1 DFQATT and CDR2 SNEGSKA (reference sequence). This CDR3 comprises 10 residues.

This clonotype was picked up a small number of times. The junction does not match germline at one end; this may be a read error. This sequence joins TRBV7-7 and TRBJ2-3; 7 nucleotides line up with TRBD1. Germline CDR1 reads SSHAT; CDR2 reads FNYEAQ (reference sequence). The CDR3 length is 14 residues. The CDR3 nucleotides are TGTGCTAGCAGCTTAACAGGGGGCACAGATACGCAGTATTTT. Protein: CASSLTGGTDTQYF.

This clonotype was observed a few times. The CDR3 DNA reads TGCGCCAGCAGCTTGTTGGGGGGAAGCACAGATACGCAGTATTTT. It encodes CASSLLGGSTDTQYF. The chain recombines TRBV5-1 with TRBJ2-3; perhaps TRBD2 as D (6 bases). This CDR3 region has 15 residues. Per the germline V gene, CDR1 is SGHRS and CDR2 is YFSETQ. The V and J ends lost 1 base and 0 bases respectively, with 9 bases between them. Combining the CDR3 with reference TRBV5-1 and TRBJ2-3 gives the whole variable domain KAGVTQTPRYLIKTRGQQVTLSCSPISGHRSVSWYQQTPGQGLQFLFEYFSETQRNKGNFPGRFSGRQFSNSRSEMNVSTLELGDSALYLCASSLLGGSTDTQYFGPGTRLTVL.

V usage is TRBV6-1 and J usage is TRBJ2-7, with D perhaps matching TRBD2 (5 bases). CDR1 MNHNS and CDR2 SASEGT come from the germline V gene. Deletions cut 8 bases from V and 0 bases from J, with 11 bases between. The CDR3 consists of 13 residues. The chain's CDR3 is CASGVRGSYEQYF. CDR3 DNA: TGTGCCAGCGGGGTCCGGGGCTCCTACGAGCAGTACTTC.

This clonotype has just a few counts. The V call is TRBV15, the J call TRBJ1-1; D perhaps matches TRBD1 (5 bases). CDR1 and CDR2 (germline): LNHNV, YYDKDF (reference sequence). The V gene lost 0 bases and the J gene lost 0 bases, with 8 bases spanning the gap. This CDR3 is 15 amino acids long. The CDR3 sequence is CATSRDKGLNTEAFF. DNA of the CDR3: TGTGCCACCAGCAGAGACAAGGGACTGAACACTGAAGCTTTCTTT.

This sequence joins TRBV11-2 and TRBJ2-7; TRBD2 might be the D (6 bases). Germline V gene sequence: CDR1 SGHAT, CDR2 FQNNGV. The germline V and J ends were trimmed by 5 bases and 0 bases, with 14 bases remaining between them. The CDR3 consists of 15 residues. CDR3 bases: TGTGCCAGCAGCACCGGGACTCTCTTCTCCTACGAGCAGTACTTC. Protein product: CASSTGTLFSYEQYF.

This rearrangement joins TRBV3-1 to TRBJ2-3, with TRBD2 matching 10 bases. The germline CDR1 and CDR2 sequences are LGHDT and YNNKEL (reference sequence). The CDR3 loop spans 20 amino acids. Unmatched junction bases numbered 14, after V lost 0 bases and J lost 2 bases. CDR3 region: CASSQEFTSGIRSPTDTQYF. Here the CDR3 DNA reads TGTGCCAGCAGCCAAGAATTCACTAGCGGGATTCGGTCTCCCACAGATACGCAGTATTTT.

This clonotype occurred a few times. The chain recombines TRBV28 with TRBJ2-3; TRBD2 matches 9 bases. The CDR3 consists of 16 residues. V gave up 5 bases and J gave up 6 bases; unmatched junction bases: 12. Germline V CDR1 and CDR2: MDHEN, SYDVKM. CDR3 amino acids: CASSGASGVVGDTQYF. The CDR3 nucleotides read TGTGCCAGCAGTGGCGCTAGCGGGGTAGTAGGTGATACGCAGTATTTT. Looking up the rest from reference TRBV28 and TRBJ2-3 gives the full variable domain: DVKVTQSSRYLVKRTGEKVFLECVQDMDHENMFWYRQDPGLGLRLIYFSYDVKMKEKGDIPEGYSVSREKKERFSLILESASTNQTSMYLCASSGASGVVGDTQYFGPGTRLTVL.

The chain carries TRBV20-1 and TRBJ2-1; maybe TRBD2 (6 bases). Germline V gives CDR1 DFQATT, CDR2 SNEGSKA (reference sequence). V lost 0 bases to trimming and J lost 9 bases, with 21 bases between them. The CDR3 consists of 16 residues. DNA of the CDR3: TGCAGTGCTAGAGATTGGGGAAGTAGCGGTACAGTTGAGCAGTTCTTC. Its protein is CSARDWGSSGTVEQFF.

This clonotype showed up many times. This chain links TRBV9 with TRBJ2-7; D is unresolved. V lost 2 bases to trimming and J lost 3 bases, with 9 bases between them. This CDR3 comprises 13 residues. Per germline, CDR1 SGDLS and CDR2 YYNGEE. This chain's CDR3 is CASSVGLNYEQYF. Here the CDR3 DNA reads TGTGCCAGCAGCGTGGGCCTGAACTACGAGCAGTACTTC.

This clonotype was seen a few times. V gene TRBV6-6 combines with J gene TRBJ2-7; the match to TRBD1 covers 8 bases. CDR1 MNHNY and CDR2 SVGAGI come from the germline V gene (reference sequence). Losses at the gene ends were 8 bases for V and 1 base for J; bases not matched to a gene: 4. The CDR3 runs 13 residues. CDR3 loop: CASLGQGSYEQYF. The CDR3 DNA is TGTGCCAGCCTAGGACAGGGTTCCTACGAGCAGTACTTC.

This clonotype was observed a handful of times. The chain links TRBV7-8 to TRBJ2-1; possible D gene TRBD2, 5 bases. The CDR3 spans 16 residues. V lost 3 bases to trimming and J lost 7 bases, with 19 bases between them. Germline-derived CDR1 and CDR2 are SGHVS and FQNEAQ. The CDR3 reads CASSFRGQPQVNEQFF. Written as DNA, the CDR3 is TGTGCCAGCAGCTTTCGGGGTCAACCTCAAGTGAATGAGCAGTTCTTC.

The chain has TRBV5-6 and TRBJ2-5; TRBD2 aligns across 9 bases. Germline V gene sequence: CDR1 SGHDT, CDR2 YYEEEE. V was clipped by 4 bases and J by 5 bases; unmatched bases: 9. The length of the CDR3 is 15 residues. CDR3 sequence (DNA): TGTGCCAGCAGCCCATTAGCGGGAGTGGTGGAGACCCAGTACTTC. Amino acids: CASSPLAGVVETQYF.

Regarding this clonotype: This may stem from a read error, because a much larger clone lies one nucleotide away. In DNA form, the CDR3 reads TGCAGCGTTAGTGGGACTAGCGGTCGCACAGATACGCAGCATTTT. Amino acids: CSVSGTSGRTDTQHF. The chain joins TRBV29-1 to TRBJ2-3, with D possibly TRBD1 on 5 matching bases. The DNA matches TRBJ1-5 better at its end, which makes the J call doubtful. CDR1 SQVTM and CDR2 ANQGSEA come from the germline V gene. The CDR3 spans 15 residues.

This clonotype was counted at least ten times. The rearrangement joins TRBV18 to TRBJ2-1, with 10 bases fitting TRBD2. J lost 13 bases, V lost 0 bases, and 6 bases had no gene match. This CDR3 comprises 14 residues. CDR1 is KGHSH and CDR2 is LQKENI in the germline V gene. The CDR3 nucleotides are TGTGCCAGCTCACCACCGGGACTAGCGCAATTTCAGTTCTTC. This translates into CASSPPGLAQFQFF.

This clonotype came up a few times. CDR3 sequence (DNA): TGTGCCAGCAGCTTAGGGGATCTGGAGCCCCAGCATTTT. Protein: CASSLGDLEPQHF. The chain couples TRBV5-6 to TRBJ1-5; D might be TRBD1 (5 bases). Germline V gives CDR1 SGHDT, CDR2 YYEEEE. Trimming cost V 2 bases and J 8 bases, with 11 bases left between them. There are 13 residues in the CDR3.

In this sample, this clonotype turned up many times. This chain links TRBV4-1 with TRBJ2-7, with D perhaps being TRBD1 or TRBD2 (5 bases each). CDR3 length: 15 amino acids. The V gene's germline CDR1 is MGHRA and CDR2 YSYEKL. Trimming took off 1 base at V and 3 bases at J, with 13 bases between the two ends. The CDR3 loop is CASSQAGGPSYEQYF. CDR3 DNA: TGCGCCAGCAGCCAAGCTGGGGGACCTAGCTACGAGCAGTACTTC.

This clonotype was counted many times. The chain couples TRBV12-3 or TRBV12-4 to TRBJ1-2; no reliable D call. The CDR3 contains 14 residues. V lost 3 bases to trimming and J lost 0 bases, with 8 bases between them. The CDR3 DNA sequence: TGTGCCAGCAGTTTGCAGTCTGCTAACTATGGCTACACCTTC. Protein sequence: CASSLQSANYGYTF.